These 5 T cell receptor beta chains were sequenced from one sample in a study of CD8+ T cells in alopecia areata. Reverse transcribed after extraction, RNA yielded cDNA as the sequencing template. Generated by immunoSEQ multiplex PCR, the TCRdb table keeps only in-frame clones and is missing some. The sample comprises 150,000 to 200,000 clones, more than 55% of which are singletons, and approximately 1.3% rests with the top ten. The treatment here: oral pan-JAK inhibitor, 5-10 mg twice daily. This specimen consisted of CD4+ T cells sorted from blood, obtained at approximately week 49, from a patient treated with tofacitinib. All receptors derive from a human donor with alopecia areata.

The CDR3 DNA is TGCGCCAGCAGCTTGGGCAGGGGGTTTAGCACAGATACGCAGTATTTT. Protein: CASSLGRGFSTDTQYF. The V gene is TRBV5-1, the J gene TRBJ2-3; 7 bases match TRBD1. This CDR3 has 16 residues. CDR1 is SGHRS and CDR2 is YFSETQ in the germline V gene. The junction had 4 bases not matched to a gene; V was cut back by 0 bases and J by 0 bases.

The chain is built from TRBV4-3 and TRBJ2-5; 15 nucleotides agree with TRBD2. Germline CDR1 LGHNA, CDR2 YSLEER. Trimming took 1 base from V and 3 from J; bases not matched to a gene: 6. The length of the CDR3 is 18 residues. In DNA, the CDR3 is TGCGCCAGCAGCCAAGCTGGGACTAGCGGGGGGCGCGAAGAGACCCAGTACTTC. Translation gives CASSQAGTSGGREETQYF.

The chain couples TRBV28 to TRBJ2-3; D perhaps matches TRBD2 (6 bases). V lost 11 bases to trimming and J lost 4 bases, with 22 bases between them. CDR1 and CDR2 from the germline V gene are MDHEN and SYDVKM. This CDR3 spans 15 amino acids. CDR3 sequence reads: CASSPDGSGPDTQYF. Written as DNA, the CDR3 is TGTGCCTCCAGCCCCGACGGGAGCGGACCAGATACGCAGTATTTT.

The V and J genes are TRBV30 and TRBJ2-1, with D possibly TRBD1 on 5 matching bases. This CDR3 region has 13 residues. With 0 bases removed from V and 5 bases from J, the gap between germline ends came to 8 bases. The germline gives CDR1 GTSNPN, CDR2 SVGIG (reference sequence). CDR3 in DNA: TGTGCCTGGAGTGTAAGACAGCACAATGAGCAGTTCTTC. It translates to CAWSVRQHNEQFF.

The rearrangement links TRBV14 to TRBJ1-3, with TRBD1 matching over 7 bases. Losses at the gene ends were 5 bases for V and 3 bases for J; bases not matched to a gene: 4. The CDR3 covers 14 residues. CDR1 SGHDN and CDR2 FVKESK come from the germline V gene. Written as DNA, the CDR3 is TGTGCCAGCAGCTCGACAGGGAGTGGAAACACCATATATTTT. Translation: CASSSTGSGNTIYF.